Listed below are T cell receptor beta chains from one sample, sequenced in a study of cytomegalovirus exposure and HLA in healthy donors. The method was immunoSEQ multiplex PCR; TCRdb's version includes in-frame clones alone and lacks a portion of them. Among about 71,000 clones, 55% to 80% were seen once, and the ten largest hold approximately 7.6%. The sequencing input was PBMCs. These receptors all stem from a man aged 35-49 years in good health and CMV-seropositive. The CDR3 runs from the conserved cysteine through the conserved F or W. D genes are given only for firm matches. Rows may omit the clone size; those that give it use once, few, many or a size class.

TRBV7-8	.	TRBJ1-1	.	TGTGCCAGCAGCTTAGCCAAGAACGGTGAAGCTTTCTTT	CASSLAKNGEAFF
TRBV28	TRBD1	TRBJ1-2	.	TGTGCCAGCAGTCATCGGACAGGGACCTATGGCTACACCTTC	CASSHRTGTYGYTF
TRBV9	.	TRBJ1-1	few	TGTGCCAGCAGCGCCCCCTCCTCTGCGGGGAAGAACACTGAAGCTTTCTTT	CASSAPSSAGKNTEAFF
TRBV7-9	TRBD1	TRBJ1-1	.	TGTGCCAGCAGCTTAGGCGGACAGGGCACTGAAGCTTTCTTT	CASSLGGQGTEAFF
TRBV19	TRBD1	TRBJ1-1	.	TGTGCCAGTAGTACCCGGGACAGTTGGGCTGAAGCTTTCTTT	CASSTRDSWAEAFF
TRBV6-6	.	TRBJ1-5	.	TGTGCCAGCAGTTCCCAAATTCGAGGGAATCAGCCCCAGCATTTT	CASSSQIRGNQPQHF
TRBV6-5	.	TRBJ1-2	.	TGTGCCAGCAGCTTGGACAGCAACTATGGCTACACCTTC	CASSLDSNYGYTF
TRBV28	.	TRBJ1-1	few	TGTGCCAGCCGCAAGATACTGATGAACACTGAAGCTTTCTTT	CASRKILMNTEAFF
TRBV4-1	TRBD1	TRBJ2-7	.	TGCGCCAGCAGCCAAAGGGGACAGGGTGGCGTTAACGAGCAGTACTTC	CASSQRGQGGVNEQYF
TRBV14	TRBD2	TRBJ2-3	few	TGTGCCAGCAGCCATCCCCCTAGCGGGTTCACAGATACGCAGTATTTT	CASSHPPSGFTDTQYF
TRBV19	.	TRBJ1-2	.	TGTGCCAGCCGTAAAGACTCGCTCCCGTATGGCTACACCTTC	CASRKDSLPYGYTF
TRBV15	.	TRBJ1-1	.	TGTGCCACCAGCCGAGGGGCCCAAAACACTGAAGCTTTCTTT	CATSRGAQNTEAFF
TRBV7-9	.	TRBJ2-7	medium-sized	TGTGCCAGCAGCCCCTCCCAATTGGGGAGGAATTACTACGAGCAGTACTTC	CASSPSQLGRNYYEQYF
TRBV7-6	TRBD2	TRBJ2-1	.	TGTGCCAGCAGCTTAATGTTCGGTCGGGGGGGCCTTAATGAGCAGTTCTTC	CASSLMFGRGGLNEQFF
TRBV5-6	.	TRBJ1-2	.	TGTGCCAGCAGCTCTAGGAGGGGAGGTGGCTACACCTTC	CASSSRRGGGYTF
TRBV30	.	TRBJ1-5	.	TGTGCCTGGAACCATCCGGGGAAATTGAGCAATCAGCCCCAGCATTTT	CAWNHPGKLSNQPQHF
TRBV4-1	TRBD1	TRBJ2-5	.	TGCGCCAGCAGCCACCCCGGGACAGTTCAAGAGACCCAGTACTTC	CASSHPGTVQETQYF
TRBV5-1	TRBD2	TRBJ2-1	few	TGCGCCAGCAGCTTGGATAGCGGGAGTCGGACGGCTGAGCAGTTCTTC	CASSLDSGSRTAEQFF
TRBV9	.	TRBJ1-2	few	TGTGCCAGCAGCGTAGAGTTGAGGCCCGATTTCACCTTC	CASSVELRPDFTF
TRBV5-4	TRBD1	TRBJ2-7	.	TGTGCCAGCAGCTTGACCGGACAGGGGAGAAGCTACGAGCAGTACTTC	CASSLTGQGRSYEQYF
TRBV4-1	.	TRBJ2-1	few	TGCGCCAGCAGCCAAGCGAGGGGGGGGGACTCCTACAATGAGCAGTTCTTC	CASSQARGGDSYNEQFF
TRBV5-6	TRBD1	TRBJ1-5	.	TGTGCCAGCAGTATAAACAGGGGTCAGGGCAATCAGCCCCAGCATTTT	CASSINRGQGNQPQHF
TRBV5-1	.	TRBJ1-6	.	TGCGCCAGCAGCCCAAGACAGGACCGCAATTCACCCCTCCACTTT	CASSPRQDRNSPLHF
TRBV27	.	TRBJ2-3	.	TGTGCCAGCAGTCCAAGCACAGATACGCAGTATTTT	CASSPSTDTQYF
TRBV29-1	TRBD2	TRBJ2-5	.	TGCAGCGTGTCCGGGACTAGCGGCCAAGAGACCCAGTACTTC	CSVSGTSGQETQYF
TRBV18	.	TRBJ2-1	once	TGTGCCAGCTCACCACCCGGCGGGAATGAGCAGTTCTTC	CASSPPGGNEQFF
TRBV28	TRBD1	TRBJ1-2	.	TGTGCCAGCAGTCGCGGACAGGGGAATAGTTATGGCTACACCTTC	CASSRGQGNSYGYTF
TRBV4-3	TRBD1	TRBJ1-1	few	TGCGCCAGCAGCCAATATGACAGGGGCACTGAAGCTTTCTTT	CASSQYDRGTEAFF
TRBV21-1	.	TRBJ2-1	.	TGTGCCAGCAGCCCGGGGTTCACTGAGCAGTTCTTC	CASSPGFTEQFF
TRBV15	.	TRBJ1-1	.	TGTGCCACCAAAGGAGCGGTGACTGAAGCTTTCTTT	CATKGAVTEAFF
TRBV28	TRBD1	TRBJ2-7	.	TGTGCCAGCAACATTCGGGGACAGGGAGTCCACGAGCAGTACTTC	CASNIRGQGVHEQYF
TRBV19	TRBD1	TRBJ1-1	few	TGTGCCAGTAGTACTAGGACAGGGTTGAACACTGAAGCTTTCTTT	CASSTRTGLNTEAFF
TRBV30	TRBD2	TRBJ2-3	.	TGTGCCTTTACTAGCGGGGTTACAGATACGCAGTATTTT	CAFTSGVTDTQYF
TRBV30	.	TRBJ1-1	.	TGTGCCTGGAGTGTAGGGGTAAACACTGAAGCTTTCTTT	CAWSVGVNTEAFF
TRBV28	.	TRBJ2-3	few	TGTGCCAGCAGTTTATTACCTAGCGTCGGGACGCAGTATTTT	CASSLLPSVGTQYF
TRBV28	.	TRBJ2-3	.	TGTGCCAGCGGGGGGGCAGGTGATCTACGCGGGGATACGCAGTATTTT	CASGGAGDLRGDTQYF
TRBV5-1	TRBD1	TRBJ2-6	.	TGCGCCAGCAGTCAACTCCAGGGGGCGGGAGGGGCCAACGTCCTGACTTTC	CASSQLQGAGGANVLTF
TRBV11-2	TRBD1	TRBJ1-1	.	TGTGCCAGCAGCCCACAAGGGGGCGATGAAGCTTTCTTT	CASSPQGGDEAFF
TRBV5-6	.	TRBJ2-1	.	TGTGCCAGCAGCTCCGGAGGCTCCTACAATGAGCAGTTCTTC	CASSSGGSYNEQFF
TRBV9	.	TRBJ1-1	.	TGTGCCAGCAGTCTGGGGGGGCAGATGAACACTGAAGCTTTCTTT	CASSLGGQMNTEAFF
TRBV5-1	TRBD2	TRBJ2-7	.	TGCGCCAGCAGCTTGGCGGGGGGGCCCACCTACGAGCAGTACTTC	CASSLAGGPTYEQYF
TRBV5-4	TRBD1	TRBJ2-7	.	TGTGCCAGCAGCCTCCCCGGGACAGGGGGCAACGAGCAGTACTTC	CASSLPGTGGNEQYF
TRBV12-2	.	TRBJ2-5	.	TGTGCAAGTCGCTTAGGGGCCGGGACTAGCGGGGGGCCCGGGGAGACCCAGTACTTC	CASRLGAGTSGGPGETQYF
TRBV27	.	TRBJ1-1	.	TGTGCCAGCAGTTTATCGCCCGGGGTAAGGAACACTGAAGCTTTCTTT	CASSLSPGVRNTEAFF
TRBV28	TRBD1	TRBJ2-7	.	TGTGCCACCTTGGACAGGTCCTACGAGCAGTACTTC	CATLDRSYEQYF
TRBV5-6	.	TRBJ2-3	.	TGTGCCAGCAGCTTGAGCGGCGGTGATACGCAGTATTTT	CASSLSGGDTQYF
TRBV6-5	TRBD1	TRBJ1-1	.	TGTGCCAGCAGTCCACGACAGGGGAACACTGAAGCTTTCTTT	CASSPRQGNTEAFF
TRBV5-4	.	TRBJ2-5	.	TGTGCCAGCAGACCCCACGGGACATTCGAGACCCAGTACTTC	CASRPHGTFETQYF
TRBV6-5	.	TRBJ2-7	.	TGTGCCAGCAAGGGGGCGGGAGGTTCCTACGAGCAGTACTTC	CASKGAGGSYEQYF
TRBV29-1	.	TRBJ2-1	.	TGCAGCGTTGATAGAGTGAGTGAGCAGTTCTTC	CSVDRVSEQFF
TRBV5-1	TRBD2	TRBJ2-5	.	TGCGCCAGCAGCTTGGGGGTACTAGCGGGACGCCAAGAGACCCAGTACTTC	CASSLGVLAGRQETQYF